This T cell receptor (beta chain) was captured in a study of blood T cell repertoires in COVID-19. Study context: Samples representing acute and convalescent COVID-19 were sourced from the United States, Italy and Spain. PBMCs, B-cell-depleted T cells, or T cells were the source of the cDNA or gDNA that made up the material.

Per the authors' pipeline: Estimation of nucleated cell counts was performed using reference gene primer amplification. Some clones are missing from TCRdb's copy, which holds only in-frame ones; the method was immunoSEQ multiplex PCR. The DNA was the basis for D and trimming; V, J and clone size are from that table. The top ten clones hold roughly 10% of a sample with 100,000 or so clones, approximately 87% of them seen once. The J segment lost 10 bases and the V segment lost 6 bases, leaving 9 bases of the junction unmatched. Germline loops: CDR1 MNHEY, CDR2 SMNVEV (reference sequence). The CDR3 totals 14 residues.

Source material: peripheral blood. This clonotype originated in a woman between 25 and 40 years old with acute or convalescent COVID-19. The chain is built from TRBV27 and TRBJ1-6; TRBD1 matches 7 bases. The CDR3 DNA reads TGTGCCAGCAGGATCCGGGACAGTGGGTCACCCCTCCACTTT. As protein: CASRIRDSGSPLHF.